A single sample is the source of the 26 T cell receptor beta chains below, sequenced in a study of OX40 agonist ivuxolimab in advanced cancers. Using immunoSEQ multiplex PCR, the repertoire was profiled, and TCRdb retains in-frame clones only, with some absent. The sample records approximately 60,000 clones, around 87% being singletons. Material: CD4+ or CD8+ T cells sorted from blood, obtained in a trial of the OX40 agonist ivuxolimab. These receptors were collected from an adult with an advanced solid tumor such as melanoma, head and neck, liver or kidney cancer.

This chain joins TRBV28 and TRBJ2-1; 7 positions match TRBD2. Unmatched junction bases numbered 15, after V lost 6 bases and J lost 10 bases. CDR3 length equals 15 residues. The V gene's germline CDR1 is MDHEN and CDR2 SYDVKM. In nucleotides, the CDR3 is TGTGCCAGCAGGCCAGCTAGCGGCTTTGGTGGGGAGCAGTTCTTC. Protein: CASRPASGFGGEQFF.

This rearrangement joins TRBV25-1 to TRBJ2-5; D could derive from TRBD1 or TRBD2 (6 bases each). The germline V gene encodes CDR1 MGHDK and CDR2 SYGVNS. Trimming left V 6 bases short and J 5 bases short, with 19 bases between. This CDR3 has 15 residues. The CDR3 bases are TGTGCCAGCAGCAGACGCGGGGCAGGGGAGGAGACCCAGTACTTC. Translation: CASSRRGAGEETQYF.

A remark on this clone: The junction and the germline gene differ at one end; a read error may be behind it. The rearrangement links TRBV27 to TRBJ1-1; TRBD1 is a possible D gene (6 bases). Germline V CDR1 and CDR2: MNHEY, SMNVEV (reference sequence). The CDR3 length is 11 residues. CDR3 region: CASSLSPGTYF. Written as DNA, the CDR3 is TGTGCCAGCAGTTTAAGCCCCGGGACATACTTT.

This rearrangement joins TRBV2 to TRBJ1-6; 10 bases align to TRBD1. CDR1 SNHLY and CDR2 FYNNEI come from the germline V gene. This CDR3 has 13 residues. Unmatched junction bases numbered 3, after V lost 4 bases and J lost 12 bases. The CDR3 spells CASSAGQGLPLHF. The DNA of the CDR3 is TGTGCCAGCAGTGCGGGACAGGGGTTACCCCTCCACTTT.

This clone was found once. The chain carries TRBV7-6 and TRBJ2-2; 8 bases are a match to TRBD1. Germline V gene lookup returns CDR1 SGHVS and CDR2 FNYEAQ. Trimming took 5 bases from V and 2 from J; bases not matched to a gene: 7. The CDR3 consists of 16 residues. CDR3 sequence reads: CASSRRDRGNTGELFF. In DNA form, the CDR3 reads TGTGCCAGCAGCCGGCGAGACAGGGGAAACACCGGGGAGCTGTTTTTT.

This clone was seen only once. The chain uses TRBV6-4 and TRBJ2-2; D assignment may be TRBD1 or TRBD2 (5 bases each). This CDR3 region has 16 residues. Deletions cut 4 bases from V and 6 bases from J, with 18 bases between. The germline V gene encodes CDR1 MRHNA and CDR2 SNTAGT. The CDR3 loop is CASSARVGTASGELFF. The DNA of the CDR3 is TGTGCCAGCAGTGCCCGGGTGGGGACCGCCTCCGGGGAGCTGTTTTTT.

V and J are TRBV18 and TRBJ1-3, with D hard to call. The V gene lost 1 base and the J gene lost 0 bases, with 10 bases spanning the gap. Germline CDR1 reads KGHSH; CDR2 reads LQKENI. The CDR3 extends over 16 amino acids. This CDR3 is CASSPRWEASGNTIYF. DNA for the CDR3: TGTGCCAGCTCACCACGGTGGGAAGCCTCTGGAAACACCATATATTTT.

This chain connects TRBV7-9 to TRBJ2-3, with D tentatively TRBD1 (5 bases). CDR1 and CDR2 (germline): SEHNR, FQNEAQ (reference sequence). The CDR3 is 13 residues long. The V end was cut by 5 bases, the J end by 2 bases, with 8 bases between. The CDR3 reads CASSPRATDTQYF. The CDR3 DNA is TGTGCCAGCAGCCCCAGGGCCACAGATACGCAGTATTTT.

The V call is TRBV5-4, the J call TRBJ2-3; 8 positions match TRBD2. This CDR3 is 16 amino acids long. Germline-derived CDR1 and CDR2 are SGHNT and YYREEE (reference sequence). The junction had 10 bases not matched to a gene; V was cut back by 4 bases and J by 3 bases. The CDR3 reads CASSPRTSGPTDTQYF. As DNA, the CDR3 is TGTGCCAGCAGCCCCCGCACTAGCGGACCGACAGATACGCAGTATTTT.

The chain has TRBV14 and TRBJ2-1; D is uncertain. CDR1 SGHDN and CDR2 FVKESK come from the germline V gene. V shed 4 bases and J shed 3 bases, with 16 bases lying between them. This CDR3 contains 16 residues. CDR3 sequence: CASSRPPGSFYNEQFF. The DNA for the CDR3 is TGTGCCAGCAGCCGGCCTCCGGGTTCTTTCTACAATGAGCAGTTCTTC.

In regard to this clone: Germline and junction disagree at one end, which may indicate a read error. The rearrangement uses TRBV5-1 and TRBJ2-2; the match to TRBD1 covers 8 bases. The CDR3 has 15 amino acids. Germline lookup yields CDR1 SGHRS and CDR2 YFSETQ. The chain's CDR3 is CASRVTGANTGELFF. DNA for the CDR3: TGTGCCAGCAGGGTGACAGGGGCGAACACCGGGGAGCTGTTTTTT.

The chain links TRBV5-1 to TRBJ2-6, with D perhaps TRBD1 (5 bases). Germline V gene sequence: CDR1 SGHRS, CDR2 YFSETQ. The CDR3 length is 16 residues. Trimming took 0 bases from V and 2 from J, leaving 9 bases between them. The CDR3 here is CASSLAGPTGANVLTF. The CDR3 nucleotides are TGCGCCAGCAGCTTGGCAGGGCCAACTGGGGCCAACGTCCTGACTTTC.

V gene TRBV27 combines with J gene TRBJ1-6, with TRBD1 as a possible D gene (6 bases). The CDR3 is 15 residues long. CDR1 and CDR2 (germline): MNHEY, SMNVEV (reference sequence). Trimming removed 1 base from V and 7 bases from J, with 11 bases in between. The CDR3 loop reads CASSLLSGGNSPLHF. DNA of the CDR3: TGTGCCAGCAGTTTATTGTCCGGGGGCAATTCACCCCTCCACTTT.

Only one count was recorded for this clone. The genes are TRBV6-1 and TRBJ1-5, with 8 positions matching TRBD1. The CDR3 has 14 amino acids. The V and J ends lost 5 bases and 7 bases, in that order; junction bases with no gene match: 7. The germline gives CDR1 MNHNS, CDR2 SASEGT. The CDR3 loop reads CASSSTGGGQPQHF. As DNA, the CDR3 is TGTGCCAGCAGTTCTACAGGGGGAGGGCAGCCCCAGCATTTT.

V is TRBV10-3 and J is TRBJ1-5, with 9 bases fitting TRBD1. Germline CDR1 and CDR2: ENHRY and SYGVKD. V was pared by 6 bases and J by 5 bases, with 5 bases of the junction left unmatched. The CDR3 length is 14 residues. The DNA of the CDR3 is TGTGCCATCAGCCCACAGGGGGCGGATCAGCCCCAGCATTTT. Translated: CAISPQGADQPQHF.

The chain joins TRBV27 to TRBJ2-7; 10 bases fit TRBD2. This CDR3 has 16 amino acids. Per germline, CDR1 MNHEY and CDR2 SMNVEV (reference sequence). J was trimmed by 0 bases and V by 5 bases; bases with no gene match: 7. The CDR3 loop is CASSHIAGGLSYEQYF. CDR3 bases: TGTGCCAGCAGTCATATAGCGGGGGGACTCTCCTACGAGCAGTACTTC.

This clone has just a few counts. V gene TRBV4-1 combines with J gene TRBJ1-3; D is uncertain. V lost 0 bases, J lost 1 base, and 7 bases lay in between. The CDR3 totals 15 residues. Germline V gene lookup returns CDR1 MGHRA and CDR2 YSYEKL. The CDR3 DNA is TGCGCCAGCAGCCAAGACAGCTTTTCTGGAAACACCATATATTTT. Translated, it gives CASSQDSFSGNTIYF.

The V call is TRBV4-1, the J call TRBJ2-3; D is unresolved. The CDR3 is made up of 13 amino acids. The germline V gene has CDR1 MGHRA and CDR2 YSYEKL. Trimming took off 7 bases at V and 5 bases at J, with 13 bases between the two ends. CDR3 amino acids: CASKKDSGDTQYF. CDR3 DNA sequence: TGCGCCAGCAAGAAGGATTCGGGAGATACGCAGTATTTT.

The chain joins TRBV7-8 to TRBJ2-2; maybe TRBD2 (7 bases). Deletions cut 5 bases from V and 4 bases from J, with 14 bases between. This CDR3 has 15 amino acids. CDR1 SGHVS and CDR2 FQNEAQ come from the germline V gene. The CDR3: CASSPRGLGTGELFF. DNA for the CDR3: TGTGCCAGCAGCCCGCGGGGGCTTGGCACCGGGGAGCTGTTTTTT.

This clone was found once. The chain is built from TRBV7-8 and TRBJ2-7; 10 bases fit TRBD1. Trimming cost V 4 bases and J 3 bases; bases outside gene matches: 9. Germline assignment: CDR1 SGHVS and CDR2 FQNEAQ. The CDR3 loop spans 16 amino acids. The CDR3 loop reads CASSSRPGQGNYEQYF. CDR3 in DNA: TGTGCCAGCAGCTCCCGACCGGGACAGGGGAACTACGAGCAGTACTTC.

The chain recombines TRBV6-5 with TRBJ2-1, with D uncertain. Trimming left V 7 bases short and J 7 bases short, with 14 bases between. Germline loops: CDR1 MNHEY, CDR2 SVGAGI. The CDR3 is 13 residues long. The CDR3 is CASTPRRGNEQFF. The DNA for the CDR3 is TGTGCCAGCACCCCGAGGAGAGGTAATGAGCAGTTCTTC.

The V and J genes are TRBV4-1 and TRBJ1-2, with 8 nucleotides matching TRBD1. The CDR3 is 15 residues long. Per the germline V gene, CDR1 is MGHRA and CDR2 is YSYEKL. V was pared by 0 bases and J by 7 bases, with 7 bases of the junction left unmatched. The CDR3 DNA is TGCGCCAGCAGCCAAGACCGGGACAGGATTGGTGGCTACACCTTC. Translated: CASSQDRDRIGGYTF.

This chain links TRBV2 with TRBJ1-5, with a possible D match to TRBD1 (5 bases). The CDR3 consists of 16 residues. Trimming shortened V by 8 bases and J by 2 bases, and 19 bases separated the two germline ends. CDR1 and CDR2 (germline): SNHLY, FYNNEI. This CDR3 is CASAGMRIEGNQPQHF. The CDR3 DNA reads TGTGCCAGCGCAGGGATGAGGATTGAGGGCAATCAGCCCCAGCATTTT.

The chain carries TRBV4-1 and TRBJ2-2; TRBD1 agrees at 7 bases. Germline CDR1 MGHRA, CDR2 YSYEKL. This CDR3 contains 15 residues. J lost 0 bases, V lost 4 bases, and 2 bases had no gene match. CDR3 protein: CASSLGQANTGELFF. Written as DNA, the CDR3 is TGCGCCAGCAGCCTAGGACAGGCGAACACCGGGGAGCTGTTTTTT.

Here the CDR3 reads CASSVGRPGYEQYF. The CDR3 nucleotides read TGTGCCAGCAGTGTAGGACGTCCGGGGTACGAGCAGTACTTC. The chain has TRBV6-5 and TRBJ2-7; possible D gene TRBD2, 5 bases. The CDR3 spans 14 residues. Trimming shortened V by 5 bases and J by 4 bases, and 15 bases separated the two germline ends. Germline V gene data show CDR1 as MNHEY and CDR2 as SVGAGI.

Comments on this clone: The identical CDR3 is also encoded by other nucleotide sequences in the sample. The V call is TRBV6-6, the J call TRBJ1-6, with D uncertain. This CDR3 has 16 residues. Germline lookup yields CDR1 MNHNY and CDR2 SVGAGI (reference sequence). Trimming cost V 5 bases and J 0 bases, with 11 bases left between them. Here the CDR3 reads CASSPSWSSYNSPLHF. The CDR3 DNA sequence: TGTGCCAGCAGTCCGTCTTGGAGCTCCTATAATTCACCCCTCCACTTT.